Following are 21 T cell receptor beta chains from one sample sequenced in a study of control samples from healthy donors and cancer patients. Here immunoSEQ multiplex PCR was the method, and the copy in TCRdb shows in-frame clones only, minus some. The sample records roughly 39,000 clones, roughly 92% being singletons. Sequencing input: blood. Receptors originate from a woman in her 50s in good health.

This rearrangement joins TRBV6-4 to TRBJ2-5, with TRBD2 matching 7 bases. The ends lost 6 bases at V and 0 bases at J; junction bases unmatched: 13. This CDR3 is built from 17 residues. CDR1 and CDR2 from the germline V gene are MRHNA and SNTAGT. The CDR3 DNA follows: TGTGCCAGCAGCAGATCGGGGGGAATGTTGAACCAAGAGACCCAGTACTTC. It is translated as CASSRSGGMLNQETQYF.

The V call is TRBV6-6, the J call TRBJ1-4; TRBD1 matches at 9 bases. The CDR3 length is 16 residues. Germline V gene lookup returns CDR1 MNHNY and CDR2 SVGAGI (reference sequence). V lost 2 bases, J lost 7 bases, and 8 bases stayed unmatched. The CDR3 sequence: CASSYGTGLFGEKLFF. In DNA form, the CDR3 reads TGTGCCAGCAGTTACGGGACAGGGCTCTTTGGTGAAAAACTGTTTTTT.

J is TRBJ1-1 and V is TRBV7-2; D might be TRBD1 (5 bases). The germline gives CDR1 SGHTA, CDR2 FQGNSA. The CDR3 sequence is 14 residues long. V was cut by 1 base and J by 9 bases, with 15 bases left in between. The CDR3 loop is CASSLERGGSKAFF. The CDR3 DNA reads as TGTGCCAGCAGCTTAGAGCGGGGGGGGTCGAAAGCTTTCTTT.

This chain connects TRBV18 to TRBJ1-1; unclear D gene. V was trimmed by 0 bases and J by 4 bases, leaving 6 bases between them. Germline V CDR1 and CDR2: KGHSH, LQKENI. The CDR3 is 13 residues long. CDR3 bases: TGTGCCAGCTCACCACCCGGGGTCACTGAAGCTTTCTTT. As protein: CASSPPGVTEAFF.

The V and J genes are TRBV5-4 and TRBJ1-1; 8 nucleotides align to TRBD1. Germline V gene data show CDR1 as SGHNT and CDR2 as YYREEE (reference sequence). CDR3 length: 14 amino acids. Trimming took 6 bases from V and 2 from J; bases not matched to a gene: 6. CDR3 DNA sequence: TGTGCCAGCAACAGGGACAGGAGTAACACTGAAGCTTTCTTT. This codes for CASNRDRSNTEAFF.

The V gene is TRBV6-2 or TRBV6-3, the J gene TRBJ2-7, with a tentative D call TRBD1 (6 bases). The CDR3 sequence is 16 residues long. The germline V gene has CDR1 MNHEY and CDR2 SVGEGT. V lost 0 bases and J 5 bases, leaving 17 bases between the germline ends. The DNA of the CDR3 is TGTGCCAGCAGTTACTCGCCGGGACACCAAACGGACGAGCAGTACTTC. Amino acid sequence: CASSYSPGHQTDEQYF.

The rearrangement uses TRBV5-4 and TRBJ2-2, with D possibly TRBD2 on 7 matching bases. Per the germline V gene, CDR1 is SGHNT and CDR2 is YYREEE (reference sequence). Trimming removed 5 bases from V and 5 bases from J, with 22 bases in between. This CDR3 has 17 amino acids. This CDR3 is CASSLQRGGVETGELFF. CDR3 DNA sequence: TGTGCCAGCAGTCTTCAGAGGGGGGGCGTGGAAACCGGGGAGCTGTTTTTT. Supplemented by reference TRBV5-4 and TRBJ2-2, the full variable domain reads ETGVTQSPTHLIKTRGQQVTLRCSSQSGHNTVSWYQQALGQGPQFIFQYYREEENGRGNFPPRFSGLQFPNYSSELNVNALELDDSALYLCASSLQRGGVETGELFFGEGSRLTVL.

The genes are TRBV18 and TRBJ2-1; D is unresolved. Germline CDR1 KGHSH, CDR2 LQKENI. This CDR3 has 11 amino acids. Trimming shortened V by 5 bases and J by 9 bases, and 8 bases separated the two germline ends. CDR3 in amino acids: CASSETGEQFF. For the CDR3, the DNA is TGTGCCAGCTCAGAGACGGGTGAGCAGTTCTTC.

V is TRBV3-1 (or the pseudogene TRBV3-2) and J is TRBJ2-4, with D maybe TRBD2 (6 bases). Trimming removed 4 bases from V and 1 base from J, with 14 bases in between. The germline V gene has CDR1 LGHDT and CDR2 YNNKEL (reference sequence). The CDR3 is 16 amino acids. CDR3 protein: CASSRMGGRAKNIQYF. CDR3 nucleotides: TGTGCCAGCAGCCGGATGGGGGGTAGGGCCAAAAACATTCAGTACTTC.

The chain uses TRBV13 and TRBJ2-7; D remains unclear. The CDR3 is 13 amino acids. Looked up from germline, CDR1 is PRHDT and CDR2 is FYEKMQ (reference sequence). V lost 5 bases and J lost 6, with 14 bases in between. CDR3 residues: CASSLTQAREQYF. As DNA, the CDR3 is TGTGCCAGCAGCCTAACCCAGGCACGCGAGCAGTACTTC.

The gene calls are TRBV27 and TRBJ2-7; TRBD1 agrees at 9 bases. With 5 bases clipped from V and 6 bases from J, the junction kept 2 bases outside the gene matches. Germline CDR1 is MNHEY and CDR2 is SMNVEV (reference sequence). This CDR3 is 12 amino acids long. CDR3 DNA: TGTGCCAGCAGTAAACAGGGGGCCGAGCAGTACTTC. This gives the protein CASSKQGAEQYF.

Remarks on this clone: The same CDR3 can be traced to other DNA sequences in this sample. V and J are TRBV10-3 and TRBJ1-1, with a weak D call TRBD1 (5 bases). V lost 6 bases, J lost 1 base, and 6 bases lay in between. Per the germline V gene, CDR1 is ENHRY and CDR2 is SYGVKD. This CDR3 has 12 residues. The DNA for the CDR3 is TGTGCCATCAGGCAGGGGAACACTGAAGCTTTCTTT. It translates to CAIRQGNTEAFF.

This chain joins TRBV7-9 and TRBJ2-3, with D possibly matching TRBD1 (5 bases). V was trimmed by 7 bases and J by 3 bases, leaving 14 bases between them. Germline CDR1 SEHNR, CDR2 FQNEAQ (reference sequence). This CDR3 has 14 amino acids. Written as DNA, the CDR3 is TGTGCCAGCACCGAGTGGGCAGGGACAGATACGCAGTATTTT. Amino acids: CASTEWAGTDTQYF.

The chain has TRBV15 and TRBJ2-5, with 8 bases that match TRBD1. The CDR3 length is 15 residues. The V gene's germline CDR1 is LNHNV and CDR2 YYDKDF (reference sequence). With 4 bases clipped from V and 1 base from J, the junction kept 5 bases outside the gene matches. CDR3 coding DNA: TGTGCCACCAGCACCCAGGGGGCCCCCCAAGAGACCCAGTACTTC. Residues: CATSTQGAPQETQYF.

The CDR3 nucleotides are TGCAGTGCTAGTCCCTTCAGACTAGCGGGGCCCGCACACCTCCAAGGAAGGGAGACCCAGTACTTC. This sequence encodes CSASPFRLAGPAHLQGRETQYF. The chain links TRBV20-1 to TRBJ2-5, with 11 nucleotides matching TRBD2. This CDR3 has 22 amino acids. Germline loops: CDR1 DFQATT, CDR2 SNEGSKA (reference sequence). The junction had 29 bases not matched to a gene; V was cut back by 3 bases and J by 5 bases.

V and J are TRBV28 and TRBJ1-2; 9 bases are shared with TRBD1. Trimming took 5 bases from V and 6 from J; bases not matched to a gene: 10. Germline assignment: CDR1 MDHEN and CDR2 SYDVKM. CDR3 length: 15 amino acids. The CDR3 sequence: CASSPPTGGANGYTF. CDR3 bases: TGTGCCAGCAGTCCGCCTACAGGGGGCGCCAATGGCTACACCTTC.

The chain links TRBV5-1 to TRBJ2-2; weak D call: TRBD1 (5 bases). The germline V gene encodes CDR1 SGHRS and CDR2 YFSETQ. The germline V and J ends were trimmed by 4 bases and 0 bases, with 10 bases remaining between them. This CDR3 has 15 amino acids. This chain's CDR3 is CASSETGSNTGELFF. The CDR3, as DNA: TGCGCCAGCAGCGAAACAGGCTCGAACACCGGGGAGCTGTTTTTT.

This CDR3 is CASSETDRAGGTQYF. CDR3 nucleotides: TGTGCCAGCAGTGAAACGGACAGGGCTGGGGGGACCCAGTACTTC. The genes are TRBV6-1 and TRBJ2-5; 8 bases are shared with TRBD1. The trim removed 2 bases at V and 7 bases at J, leaving 9 bases unmatched. Germline values: CDR1 MNHNS, CDR2 SASEGT. The CDR3 contains 15 residues.

The gene calls are TRBV5-1 and TRBJ2-3; 8 nucleotides agree with TRBD2. Germline loops: CDR1 SGHRS, CDR2 YFSETQ. CDR3 length equals 18 residues. V lost 4 bases to trimming and J lost 7 bases; unmatched junction nucleotides: 20. The CDR3 bases are TGCGCCAGCAGCCCTGGTGGGGTCCTAGCGGGTAGGGTTCATACGCAGTATTTT. Encoded protein: CASSPGGVLAGRVHTQYF.

Note on this clone: At one boundary the junction diverges from the germline segment, which might be a read error. The V and J genes are TRBV3-1 (or the pseudogene TRBV3-2) and TRBJ1-1; unclear D gene. Germline V lookup: CDR1 LGHDT, CDR2 YNNKEL (reference sequence). The CDR3 is 16 amino acids. The CDR3 is CASSLRIVSSNAEAFF. DNA of the CDR3: TGTGCCAGCAGCCTAAGAATTGTATCTTCGAACGCTGAAGCTTTCTTT.

The rearrangement links TRBV7-2 to TRBJ2-4, with D perhaps being TRBD1 or TRBD2 (5 bases each). Germline V gene lookup returns CDR1 SGHTA and CDR2 FQGNSA. This CDR3 is built from 13 residues. Deletions cut 6 bases from V and 6 bases from J, with 12 bases between. CDR3 in amino acids: CASSWDRGNIQYF. In DNA, the CDR3 is TGTGCCAGCAGTTGGGACCGAGGAAACATTCAGTACTTC.